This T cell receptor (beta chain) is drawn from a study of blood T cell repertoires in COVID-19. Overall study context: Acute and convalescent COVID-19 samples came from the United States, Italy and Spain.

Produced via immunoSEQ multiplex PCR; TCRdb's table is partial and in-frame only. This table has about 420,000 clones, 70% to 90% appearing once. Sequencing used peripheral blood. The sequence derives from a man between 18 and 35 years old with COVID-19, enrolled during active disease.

This CDR3 is CASSLRSAGGGSYEQYF. CDR3 DNA sequence: TGCGCCAGCAGCCTCCGCAGTGCGGGAGGGGGATCCTACGAGCAGTACTTC. The chain combines TRBV5-1 with TRBJ2-7; 9 positions agree with TRBD2. Losses at the gene ends were 4 bases for V and 1 base for J; bases not matched to a gene: 12. Germline V lookup: CDR1 SGHRS, CDR2 YFSETQ. The CDR3 sequence is 17 residues long.